This record concerns one TCR beta chain sequence. These data belong to a study of blood T cell repertoires in COVID-19. The CDR3 is 15 residues long. Germline lookup yields CDR1 MNHNS and CDR2 SASEGT. Trimming shortened V by 1 base and J by 6 bases, and 13 bases separated the two germline ends. Profiled with immunoSEQ multiplex PCR; TCRdb holds only in-frame clones, not every one. The table lists 200,000 or so clones, about nine tenths of them singletons, with under 4% in the top ten. This chain joins TRBV6-1 and TRBJ1-5; no reliable D call. Material for sequencing was PBMCs or T cells enriched from blood (not recorded which). This clonotype originated in a middle-aged woman with acute COVID-19. The CDR3 nucleotides read TGTGCCAGCAGTGAAGGGGCAGGTTTTAGTCAGCCCCAGCATTTT. Translation gives CASSEGAGFSQPQHF.